This paragraph reports one T cell receptor (beta chain). This sample was taken from a study of blood T cell repertoires in COVID-19. Background on the study: Acute-phase and convalescent COVID-19 samples originated in the United States, Italy and Spain. PBMCs, B-cell-depleted T cells, or T cells were the source of the cDNA or gDNA that made up the material.

The table came from immunoSEQ multiplex PCR; TCRdb's copy has only in-frame clones and leaves some out. The data contain around 200,000 clones, 70% to 90% of them singletons. CDR3 size: 16 residues. The germline V gene encodes CDR1 LGHNA and CDR2 YSLEER. J lost 2 bases, V lost 1 base, and 4 bases had no gene match. The TCR was taken from a man aged 40-49 years with active or convalescent COVID-19. Specimen: peripheral blood. This sequence joins TRBV4-3 and TRBJ1-5; 8 positions match TRBD1. The CDR3 sequence: CASSQGWGQGNQPQHF. CDR3 coding DNA: TGCGCCAGCAGCCAAGGATGGGGACAGGGCAATCAGCCCCAGCATTTT.